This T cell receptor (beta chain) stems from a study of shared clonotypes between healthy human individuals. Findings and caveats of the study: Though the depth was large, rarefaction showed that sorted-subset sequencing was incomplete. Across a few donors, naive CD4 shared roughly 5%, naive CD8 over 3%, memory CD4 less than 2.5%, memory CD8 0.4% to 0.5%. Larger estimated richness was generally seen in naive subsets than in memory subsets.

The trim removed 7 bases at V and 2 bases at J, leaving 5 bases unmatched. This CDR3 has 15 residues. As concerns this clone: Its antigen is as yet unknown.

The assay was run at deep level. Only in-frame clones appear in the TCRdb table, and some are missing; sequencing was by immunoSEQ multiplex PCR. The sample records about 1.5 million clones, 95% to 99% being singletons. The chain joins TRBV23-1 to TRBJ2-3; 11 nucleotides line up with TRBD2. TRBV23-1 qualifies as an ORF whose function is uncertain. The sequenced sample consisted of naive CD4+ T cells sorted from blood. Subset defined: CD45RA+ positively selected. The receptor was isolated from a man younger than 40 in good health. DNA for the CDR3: TGCGCCAGCACACGGACTAGCGGGTACACAGATACGCAGTATTTT. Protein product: CASTRTSGYTDTQYF.